The TCR beta chain described here comes from a study of blood T cell repertoires in COVID-19 (TCRdb year 2020). Regarding the complete study: Samples covering the acute and convalescent phases of COVID-19 were provided by collaborators in the United States, Italy and Spain. The prospective study material was composed of cDNA or gDNA derived from T cells, B-cell-depleted T cells, or PBMCs. The dataset comprised deeply sampled blood TCRbeta repertoires from subjects exposed to, actively infected with, or recovered from COVID-19. The repertoires were released in a freely available public database intended as a resource for research on the immune response to SARS-CoV-2. The samples were drawn from two sources: the first 160 participants of the ongoing ImmuneRACE study, and approximately 1,300 subjects contributed by 6 global collaborators. Nearly every sample came with metadata listing a de-identified subject ID, COVID-19 status, age in years and sex. HLA class I and class II types, where available, came from metadata supplied by the sample provider rather than from assay-based typing.

The germline V gene specifies SGDLS as CDR1 and YYNGEE as CDR2. The CDR3 covers 17 residues, taking in both the cysteine and the phenylalanine. Kept here is only the CDR3 DNA, which spans 51 bases and is read in frame from base 1. V drops 0 bases and J drops 2 bases, leaving 17 bases in between. Collaborating institutions collected whole blood in K2EDTA tubes following their own protocols. For TCRbeta analysis, collaborators shipped samples as frozen whole blood, isolated PBMCs, or DNA extracted from either of those sample types. TCRbeta CDR3 regions were amplified from genomic DNA using the immunoSEQ Assay, a bias-controlled multiplex PCR. Under the source paper's analysis protocol: Within the assay, amplification of reference gene primers was used to estimate how many nucleated cells each sample contained. To quantify the absolute abundance of each unique TCRbeta CDR3 rearrangement, sequence reads were collapsed and filtered. For each sample, productive Simpson clonality was calculated as the square root of Simpson's diversity index across productive rearrangements. The source is immuneACCESS, and TCRdb retained only in-frame sequences with V and J called. Part of the clones is not carried over; for the studies checked, unresolved V genes explain less than half of this, and the remainder is unexplained. The DNA was the basis for D and trimming; V, J and clone size are from that table. The sample yields around 200,000 clones; 70% to 90% were counted once. The top ten clonotypes cover 2.7% of the sample.

About this clone itself: Its recognized antigen is unknown. No quality values exist for individual bases; no much larger clone is one base distant.

The full study reports these points: Clinical and demographic metadata were provided uncurated, with the amount varying by source and participant.

The receptor was isolated from a man aged 35 to 55 with active or convalescent COVID-19. The sequence is built from TRBV9 and TRBJ1-2; the D segment could be TRBD1, given 6 matching bases. What was sequenced was peripheral blood. CDR3 region: CASSVAGALNPNYGYTF. The nucleotide sequence reads TGTGCCAGCAGCGTAGCAGGGGCCCTCAACCCCAACTATGGCTACACCTTC.